This entry is about one TCR beta chain. Antigen: not known. The data stem from a study of cytotoxic CD8 clonotypes in ibrutinib-treated CLL. Overall study context: Among the patients, 10 to 11 presented as relapsed/refractory and 15 as treatment-naive; around 18 showed unmutated IGHV. The sample average was 255,043 productive templates and tens of thousands of productive rearrangements. Response samples were taken after a median about twelve months of treatment, range 6 to 36. Study-wide results and caveats: Public clonotypes showed up rarely, and on treatment they shrank or held steady.

Clones were read by immunoSEQ multiplex PCR, and TCRdb kept only the in-frame ones, dropping some. This table has 190,000 or so clones, roughly 72% appearing once. V lost 3 bases, J lost 5 bases, and 2 bases stayed unmatched. This CDR3 is 14 amino acids long. The germline gives CDR1 SGHNT, CDR2 YYREEE (reference sequence). The source is a human donor with chronic lymphocytic leukemia. Specimen: PBMCs, collected after 24 months of ibrutinib treatment. The V gene is TRBV5-4, the J gene TRBJ2-1; TRBD2 matches at 10 bases. The CDR3 DNA is TGTGCCAGCAGCTGGGGACTAGCGAACAATGAGCAGTTCTTC. This sequence encodes CASSWGLANNEQFF.